What follows describes a single T cell receptor (beta chain). Its antigen is still unknown. Base qualities are not provided; no much larger clone lies one nucleotide away. TCRbeta CDR3 regions were amplified from genomic DNA by means of the immunoSEQ Assay, a bias-controlled multiplex PCR. In the source study's methods: Nucleated cell counts per sample were estimated from amplification of reference gene primers within the assay. Sequence reads were collapsed and filtered to measure the absolute abundance of every unique TCRbeta CDR3 rearrangement. For each sample, productive Simpson clonality was calculated as the square root of Simpson's diversity index across productive rearrangements. The immuneACCESS repertoire file appears here via TCRdb, limited to in-frame rearrangements. These files lack a portion of the clones; in checked studies, under half of the deficit traces to unresolved V genes, and the cause of the others is not known. V, J and clone size reflect that table, while D and trimming were determined from the DNA. The sample has some 150,000 clones on record, 70% to 85% of them singletons. The ten largest clonotypes hold approximately 9.4% of the sample.

The data derive from a study of blood T cell repertoires in COVID-19 (dated by TCRdb to 2019 to 2021). With respect to the entire study: Samples from collaborators originated in the United States, Italy and Spain and spanned both the acute and convalescent phases of COVID-19. A freely available public database, intended as a resource for researchers studying the immune response to SARS-CoV-2, is where the repertoires were released. Sample metadata almost always included a de-identified subject ID, COVID-19 status, age in years and sex. The material from the prospective study consisted of cDNA or gDNA derived from T cells, B-cell-depleted T cells, or PBMCs. Samples came from the ongoing ImmuneRACE study (first 160 participants) plus 1,254 subjects from 6 global collaborators. Deeply sampled blood TCRbeta repertoires from subjects exposed to, actively infected with, or recovered from COVID-19 were included in the dataset. Where available, HLA class I and class II types were obtained from metadata supplied by the sample provider rather than from assay-based typing.

Collaborating institutions collected whole blood in K2EDTA tubes following their own protocols. Collaborator samples were shipped for TCRbeta analysis as frozen whole blood, isolated PBMCs, or DNA extracted from either sample type. Measured from the cysteine to the phenylalanine, the CDR3 is 15 residues long. Here the CDR3 DNA is all that survives: 45 bases in frame from base 1. The germline V gene sets CDR1 to MDHEN and CDR2 to SYDVKM. V and J are trimmed by 5 bases and 3 bases, and the gene matches miss 8 bases of the junction. Broad study findings and their caveats: How much clinical and demographic metadata was included differed by source and by participant, and the metadata was provided uncurated.

Sequencing used peripheral blood. The rearrangement combines TRBV28 with TRBJ2-7; 9 bases in the junction line up with TRBD2. The TCR comes from a woman aged 45-65 years with acute or convalescent COVID-19. This receptor carries the CDR3 CASSKITSGLYEQYF. The bases are TGTGCCAGCAGTAAAATTACTAGCGGGCTCTACGAGCAGTACTTC.